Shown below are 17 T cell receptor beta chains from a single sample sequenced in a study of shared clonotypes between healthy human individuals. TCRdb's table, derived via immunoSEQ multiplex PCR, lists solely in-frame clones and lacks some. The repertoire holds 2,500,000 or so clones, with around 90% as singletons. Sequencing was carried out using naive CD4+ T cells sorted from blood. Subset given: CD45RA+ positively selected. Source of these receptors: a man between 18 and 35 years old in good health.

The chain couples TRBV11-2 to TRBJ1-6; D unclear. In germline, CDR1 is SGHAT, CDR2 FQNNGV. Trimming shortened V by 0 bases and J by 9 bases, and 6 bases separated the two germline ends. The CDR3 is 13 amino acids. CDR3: CASSLEWASPLHF. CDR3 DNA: TGTGCCAGCAGCTTAGAATGGGCTTCACCCCTCCACTTT. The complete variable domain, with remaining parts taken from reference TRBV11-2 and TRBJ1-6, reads EAGVAQSPRYKIIEKRQSVAFWCNPISGHATLYWYQQILGQGPKLLIQFQNNGVVDDSQLPKDRFSAERLKGVDSTLKIQPAKLEDSAVYLCASSLEWASPLHFGNGTRLTVT.

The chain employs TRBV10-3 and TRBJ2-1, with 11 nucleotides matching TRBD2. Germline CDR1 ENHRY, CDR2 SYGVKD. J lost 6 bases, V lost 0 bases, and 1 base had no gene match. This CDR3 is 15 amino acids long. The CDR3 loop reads CAISESGTSGNEQFF. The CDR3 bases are TGTGCCATCAGTGAGTCAGGGACTAGCGGCAATGAGCAGTTCTTC.

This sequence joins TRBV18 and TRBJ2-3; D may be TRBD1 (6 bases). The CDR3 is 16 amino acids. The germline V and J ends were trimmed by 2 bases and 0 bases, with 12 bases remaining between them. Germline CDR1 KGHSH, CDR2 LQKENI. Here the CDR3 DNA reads TGTGCCAGCTCACCAAGGGACATTTCTAGCACAGATACGCAGTATTTT. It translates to CASSPRDISSTDTQYF.

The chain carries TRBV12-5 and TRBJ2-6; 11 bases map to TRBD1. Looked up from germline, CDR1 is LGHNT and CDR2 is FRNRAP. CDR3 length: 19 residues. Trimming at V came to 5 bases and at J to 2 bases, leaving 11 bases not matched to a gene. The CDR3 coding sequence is TGTGCTAGTGGTCCACGGACAGGGGGCGCAAAAGCTGGGGCCAACGTCCTGACTTTC. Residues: CASGPRTGGAKAGANVLTF.

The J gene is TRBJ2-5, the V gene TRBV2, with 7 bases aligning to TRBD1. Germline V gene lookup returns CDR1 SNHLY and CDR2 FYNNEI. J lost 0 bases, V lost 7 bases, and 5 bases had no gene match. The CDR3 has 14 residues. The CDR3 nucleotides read TGTGCCAGCAAAGACAGGGAGTACCAAGAGACCCAGTACTTC. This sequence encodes CASKDREYQETQYF.

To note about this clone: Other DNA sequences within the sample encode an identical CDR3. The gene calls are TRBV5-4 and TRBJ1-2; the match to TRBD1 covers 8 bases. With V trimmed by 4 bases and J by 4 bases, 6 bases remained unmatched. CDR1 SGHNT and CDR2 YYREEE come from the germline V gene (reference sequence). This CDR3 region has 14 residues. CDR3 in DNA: TGTGCCAGCAGCCCTGGACAGGGAAGCTATGGCTACACCTTC. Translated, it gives CASSPGQGSYGYTF.

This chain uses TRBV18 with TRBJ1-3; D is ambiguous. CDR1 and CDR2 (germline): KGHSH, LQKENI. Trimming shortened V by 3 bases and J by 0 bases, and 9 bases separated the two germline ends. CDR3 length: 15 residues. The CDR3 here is CASSPLADSGNTIYF. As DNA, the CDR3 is TGTGCCAGCTCACCCCTCGCGGACTCTGGAAACACCATATATTTT.

CDR3 DNA sequence: TGTGCCAGCAGCTTAGTTTCCGTTACGAGGGGCTCCTACGAGCAGTACTTC. This gives the protein CASSLVSVTRGSYEQYF. V gene TRBV11-2 combines with J gene TRBJ2-7; TRBD1 or TRBD2 may be the D gene (5 bases each). V gave up 1 base and J gave up 0 bases, with 16 bases separating them. The germline V gene encodes CDR1 SGHAT and CDR2 FQNNGV. The CDR3 runs 17 residues.

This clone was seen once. The CDR3 loop is CASSSNEGHYYEQYF. DNA of the CDR3: TGTGCCAGCAGCTCGAATGAGGGACACTACTACGAGCAGTACTTC. The V and J genes are TRBV7-9 and TRBJ2-7; tentative D call: TRBD1 (6 bases). The CDR3 has 15 amino acids. Trimming cost V 4 bases and J 3 bases, with 16 bases left between them. CDR1 and CDR2 (germline): SEHNR, FQNEAQ (reference sequence).

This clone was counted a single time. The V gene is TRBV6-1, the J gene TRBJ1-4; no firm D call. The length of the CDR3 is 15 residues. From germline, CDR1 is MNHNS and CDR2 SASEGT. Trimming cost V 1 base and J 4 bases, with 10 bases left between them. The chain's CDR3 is CASSEGQAHNEKLFF. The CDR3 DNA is TGTGCCAGCAGTGAAGGCCAGGCCCATAATGAAAAACTGTTTTTT.

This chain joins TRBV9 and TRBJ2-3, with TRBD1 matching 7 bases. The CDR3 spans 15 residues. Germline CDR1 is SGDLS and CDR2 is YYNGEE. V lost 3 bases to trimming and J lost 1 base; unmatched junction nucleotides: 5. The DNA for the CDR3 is TGTGCCAGCAGCGCCAGACAGGGACGCACAGATACGCAGTATTTT. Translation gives CASSARQGRTDTQYF.

Written as DNA, the CDR3 is TGTGCCAGTTGGACTAAGGGCCATCACGGAAACACCATATATTTT. This translates into CASWTKGHHGNTIYF. The chain combines TRBV19 with TRBJ1-3; D call uncertain. CDR3 length: 15 residues. Trimming pared 8 bases from V and 4 bases from J, leaving 18 bases between. Germline V gene lookup returns CDR1 LNHDA and CDR2 SQIVND (reference sequence).

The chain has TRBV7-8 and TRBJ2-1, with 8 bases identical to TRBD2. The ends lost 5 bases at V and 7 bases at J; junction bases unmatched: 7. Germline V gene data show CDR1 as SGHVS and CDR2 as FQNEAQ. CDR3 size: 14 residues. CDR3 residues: CASSPGLEVNEQFF. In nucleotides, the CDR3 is TGTGCCAGCAGCCCGGGACTAGAGGTAAATGAGCAGTTCTTC.

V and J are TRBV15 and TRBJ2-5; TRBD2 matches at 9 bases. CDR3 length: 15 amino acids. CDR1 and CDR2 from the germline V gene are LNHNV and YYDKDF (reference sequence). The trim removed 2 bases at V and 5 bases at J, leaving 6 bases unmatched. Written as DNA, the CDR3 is TGTGCCACCAGCAGACTAGCGGGGTTGGGTGAGACCCAGTACTTC. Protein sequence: CATSRLAGLGETQYF.

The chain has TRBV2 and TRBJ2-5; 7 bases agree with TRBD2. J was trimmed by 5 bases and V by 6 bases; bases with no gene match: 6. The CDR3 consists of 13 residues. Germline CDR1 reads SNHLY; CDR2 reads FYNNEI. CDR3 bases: TGTGCCAGCAGAGGACTAGTTAGGGAGACCCAGTACTTC. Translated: CASRGLVRETQYF.

CDR3 bases: TGCGCCAGCAGCTTGGGGGACAGGGGTTACAGTCAGCCCCAGCATTTT. Protein sequence: CASSLGDRGYSQPQHF. The gene calls are TRBV5-1 and TRBJ1-5; 10 bases match TRBD1. The CDR3 consists of 16 residues. V lost 0 bases, J lost 6 bases, and 6 bases stayed unmatched. Germline CDR1 reads SGHRS; CDR2 reads YFSETQ.

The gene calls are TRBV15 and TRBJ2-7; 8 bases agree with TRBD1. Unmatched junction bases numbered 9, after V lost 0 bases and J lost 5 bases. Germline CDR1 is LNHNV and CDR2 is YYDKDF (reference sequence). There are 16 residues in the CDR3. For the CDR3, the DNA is TGTGCCACCAGCAGAGATCTGGTCAGGGGGCTAAACGAGCAGTACTTC. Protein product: CATSRDLVRGLNEQYF.